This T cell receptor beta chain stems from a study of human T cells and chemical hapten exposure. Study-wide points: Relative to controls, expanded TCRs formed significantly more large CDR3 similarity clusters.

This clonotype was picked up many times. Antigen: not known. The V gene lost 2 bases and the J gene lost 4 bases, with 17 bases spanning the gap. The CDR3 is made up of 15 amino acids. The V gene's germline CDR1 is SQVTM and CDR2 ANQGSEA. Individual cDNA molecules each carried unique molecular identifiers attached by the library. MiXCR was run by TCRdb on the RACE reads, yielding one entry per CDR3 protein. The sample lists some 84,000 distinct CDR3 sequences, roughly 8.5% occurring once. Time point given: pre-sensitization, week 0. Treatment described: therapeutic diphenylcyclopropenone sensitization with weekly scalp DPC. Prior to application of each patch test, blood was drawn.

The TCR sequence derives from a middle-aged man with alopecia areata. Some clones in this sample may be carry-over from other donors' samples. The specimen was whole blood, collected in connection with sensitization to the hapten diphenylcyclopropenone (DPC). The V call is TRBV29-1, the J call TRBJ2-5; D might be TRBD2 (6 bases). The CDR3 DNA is TGCAGCGTTGAATTACGGGAGCCAGGGAGAGAGACCCAGTACTTC. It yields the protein CSVELREPGRETQYF.